The 25 T cell receptor beta chains in this list originate from one sample, sequenced in a study of cytomegalovirus exposure and HLA in healthy donors. The PCR had 60 Vbeta and 13 Jbeta primers. Assay used: immunoSEQ multiplex PCR; TCRdb lists only in-frame clones, some missing. Found here are some 120,000 clones, around 85% of them singletons; the top ten hold 6.7%. Specimen: PBMCs. Receptors originate from a woman under 40 in good health and CMV-seropositive.

The rearrangement joins TRBV10-3 to TRBJ2-2, with TRBD1 identical over 9 bases. V dropped 6 bases and J dropped 5; count of bases not matched to a gene: 10. Germline V gene sequence: CDR1 ENHRY, CDR2 SYGVKD. This CDR3 has 16 amino acids. The CDR3 region is CAIRGTGSGQTGELFF. Written as DNA, the CDR3 is TGTGCCATCAGGGGGACAGGGAGTGGGCAAACCGGGGAGCTGTTTTTT.

For the CDR3, the DNA is TGTGCCAGCAGCCAGGACAGGGATGGGCAGCCCCAGCATTTT. As protein: CASSQDRDGQPQHF. This rearrangement joins TRBV7-9 to TRBJ1-5; 8 bases map to TRBD1. The germline CDR1 and CDR2 sequences are SEHNR and FQNEAQ (reference sequence). The V gene end was trimmed by 5 bases and the J gene end by 7 bases; junction bases not matched to a gene: 7. This CDR3 region has 14 residues.

This clone was seen a handful of times. The rearrangement links TRBV18 to TRBJ1-1, with D possibly TRBD1 on 6 matching bases. V was clipped by 6 bases and J by 7 bases, with 12 bases between them. Germline V gives CDR1 KGHSH, CDR2 LQKENI. CDR3 size: 12 residues. CDR3 nucleotide sequence: TGTGCCAGCTCGGGGGGGACAATTGAAGCTTTCTTT. It encodes CASSGGTIEAFF.

The genes are TRBV28 and TRBJ2-1, with D maybe TRBD2 (6 bases). Trimming stripped 2 bases from V and 2 bases from J, with 13 bases between. This CDR3 contains 16 residues. CDR1 MDHEN and CDR2 SYDVKM come from the germline V gene. CDR3 amino acids: CASSLAAGNAYNEQFF. The CDR3 DNA follows: TGTGCCAGCAGTTTAGCGGCGGGAAATGCCTACAATGAGCAGTTCTTC. Combining the CDR3 with reference TRBV28 and TRBJ2-1 gives the whole variable domain DVKVTQSSRYLVKRTGEKVFLECVQDMDHENMFWYRQDPGLGLRLIYFSYDVKMKEKGDIPEGYSVSREKKERFSLILESASTNQTSMYLCASSLAAGNAYNEQFFGPGTRLTVL.

This chain connects TRBV7-8 to TRBJ2-1; D call uncertain. CDR3 size: 15 residues. Germline CDR1 SGHVS, CDR2 FQNEAQ. Trimming left V 3 bases short and J 2 bases short, with 11 bases between. This CDR3 reads CASSFDTTTYNEQFF. The CDR3 nucleotides read TGTGCCAGCAGCTTTGACACCACCACCTACAATGAGCAGTTCTTC.

The rearrangement joins TRBV18 to TRBJ2-7, with no clear D. Germline V gene data show CDR1 as KGHSH and CDR2 as LQKENI. The V end was cut by 6 bases, the J end by 0 bases, with 12 bases between. This CDR3 comprises 14 residues. The CDR3 here is CASSPLPSSYEQYF. The DNA for the CDR3 is TGTGCCAGCTCCCCATTACCGAGCTCCTACGAGCAGTACTTC.

The chain employs TRBV19 and TRBJ2-5; a possible D gene is TRBD1 (6 bases). Germline V gene lookup returns CDR1 LNHDA and CDR2 SQIVND (reference sequence). The CDR3 spans 13 residues. The ends were cut back, 4 bases at V and 7 bases at J, with 13 bases in the middle. The CDR3 coding sequence is TGTGCCAGTAGTAGCGGTCAGGGGCGGACCCAGTACTTC. It specifies CASSSGQGRTQYF.

The chain links TRBV9 to TRBJ2-5; weak D call: TRBD2 (5 bases). Germline V gives CDR1 SGDLS, CDR2 YYNGEE. V lost 4 bases and J 0 bases, leaving 13 bases between the germline ends. CDR3 length equals 15 residues. The CDR3 reads CASSTQGLDQETQYF. The CDR3 DNA follows: TGTGCCAGCAGCACCCAAGGACTGGACCAAGAGACCCAGTACTTC. The whole variable domain, filled in from reference TRBV9 and TRBJ2-5, reads DSGVTQTPKHLITATGQRVTLRCSPRSGDLSVYWYQQSLDQGLQFLIQYYNGEERAKGNILERFSAQQFPDLHSELNLSSLELGDSALYFCASSTQGLDQETQYFGPGTRLLVL.

This clone is a singleton in its sample. The chain joins TRBV5-1 to TRBJ1-1; D not resolved. Germline V gene data show CDR1 as SGHRS and CDR2 as YFSETQ. CDR3 size: 14 residues. The V end lost 1 base, the J end lost 3 bases, and 10 bases lay between the germline ends. This CDR3 reads CASSLRREDTEAFF. The CDR3 DNA reads TGCGCCAGCAGCTTGCGCCGGGAGGACACTGAAGCTTTCTTT.

The chain joins TRBV6-5 to TRBJ1-4; 7 nucleotides agree with TRBD1. This CDR3 is built from 16 residues. V dropped 2 bases and J dropped 6; count of bases not matched to a gene: 9. CDR1 MNHEY and CDR2 SVGAGI come from the germline V gene. The chain's CDR3 is CASSYAAGQSDEKLFF. In DNA form, the CDR3 reads TGTGCCAGCAGTTACGCTGCGGGACAGTCGGATGAAAAACTGTTTTTT.

The chain is built from TRBV6-1 and TRBJ2-7; no reliable D call. CDR1 and CDR2 from the germline V gene are MNHNS and SASEGT. The CDR3 runs to 13 residues. The germline V and J ends were trimmed by 8 bases and 0 bases, with 11 bases remaining between them. The DNA for the CDR3 is TGTGCCAGCTGCCAAACAGTCTCCTACGAGCAGTACTTC. Translating gives CASCQTVSYEQYF.

The chain employs TRBV19 and TRBJ2-5; TRBD2 agrees at 10 bases. CDR3 length: 13 amino acids. Trimming took 8 bases from V and 5 from J; bases not matched to a gene: 5. Germline CDR1 LNHDA, CDR2 SQIVND (reference sequence). Here the CDR3 DNA reads TGTGCCAGTTCCGGGACTAGCGTTGAGACCCAGTACTTC. It yields the protein CASSGTSVETQYF.

This clone was observed a single time. This chain joins TRBV5-1 and TRBJ2-5; D may be TRBD2 (6 bases). CDR3 length equals 15 residues. Germline V gene sequence: CDR1 SGHRS, CDR2 YFSETQ. The V gene lost 0 bases and the J gene lost 2 bases, with 11 bases spanning the gap. Here the CDR3 reads CASSLAGTYQETQYF. As DNA, the CDR3 is TGCGCCAGCAGCTTGGCGGGGACTTATCAAGAGACCCAGTACTTC.

Only one count was recorded for this clone. The chain couples TRBV6-5 to TRBJ2-5, with 8 bases aligning to TRBD2. The V and J ends lost 0 bases and 5 bases, in that order; junction bases with no gene match: 8. The germline gives CDR1 MNHEY, CDR2 SVGAGI. The CDR3 is made up of 16 amino acids. The DNA for the CDR3 is TGTGCCAGCAGTTACTCGTGGGGACTAGGAGCGGAGACCCAGTACTTC. This translates into CASSYSWGLGAETQYF.

This chain joins TRBV5-1 and TRBJ2-3, with D possibly matching TRBD2 (6 bases). This CDR3 comprises 14 residues. Trimming pared 3 bases from V and 6 bases from J, leaving 14 bases between. Germline V gene sequence: CDR1 SGHRS, CDR2 YFSETQ. CDR3 nucleotides: TGCGCCAGCAGCTCCGGGACGGGGGAGGATACGCAGTATTTT. It is translated as CASSSGTGEDTQYF.

The chain has TRBV6-1 and TRBJ1-1, with D hard to call. Per germline, CDR1 MNHNS and CDR2 SASEGT. Trimming left V 7 bases short and J 4 bases short, with 7 bases between. This CDR3 spans 11 amino acids. CDR3 sequence (DNA): TGTGCCAGCATTCAGGTCACTGAAGCTTTCTTT. It is translated as CASIQVTEAFF.

In this sample, this clone turned up once. The gene calls are TRBV5-8 and TRBJ2-2; D may be TRBD1 (6 bases). CDR1 is SGHTS, CDR2 YDEGEE, per germline. V lost 0 bases, J lost 4 bases, and 10 bases lay in between. This CDR3 has 15 residues. The CDR3 is CASSLGQGFTGELFF. The CDR3 coding sequence is TGTGCCAGCAGCTTGGGGCAGGGGTTCACCGGGGAGCTGTTTTTT.

J is TRBJ1-3 and V is TRBV4-1, with D maybe TRBD1 (6 bases). The CDR3 has 15 residues. Trimming took off 3 bases at V and 0 bases at J, with 9 bases between the two ends. Germline V lookup: CDR1 MGHRA, CDR2 YSYEKL. The DNA of the CDR3 is TGCGCCAGCAGCCACGGACAGCTCTCTGGAAACACCATATATTTT. Translating gives CASSHGQLSGNTIYF.

The rearrangement uses TRBV19 and TRBJ1-1; possibly TRBD1 for D (5 bases). V lost 6 bases and J 2 bases, leaving 16 bases between the germline ends. This CDR3 spans 15 amino acids. Germline V gives CDR1 LNHDA, CDR2 SQIVND (reference sequence). The CDR3 bases are TGTGCCAGTAGCTACCCGGGGGGTCTAAACACTGAAGCTTTCTTT. Translating it yields CASSYPGGLNTEAFF.

This sequence joins TRBV28 and TRBJ2-7; D gene unclear. The CDR3 is 15 residues long. V was pared by 4 bases and J by 2 bases, with 15 bases between. Germline lookup yields CDR1 MDHEN and CDR2 SYDVKM. CDR3 DNA: TGTGCCAGCAGTTCCTACGGTCCTTTTACCTACGAGCAGTACTTC. It yields the protein CASSSYGPFTYEQYF.

The chain combines TRBV10-3 with TRBJ2-3; weak D call: TRBD2 (6 bases). The germline V and J ends were trimmed by 2 bases and 1 base, with 10 bases remaining between them. The V gene's germline CDR1 is ENHRY and CDR2 SYGVKD. This CDR3 is 15 amino acids long. The CDR3 region has the DNA TGTGCCATCAGTGAGCCTGGCGGGGGCACAGATACGCAGTATTTT. Amino acid sequence: CAISEPGGGTDTQYF.

The gene calls are TRBV7-2 and TRBJ2-2; TRBD1 is a possible D gene (6 bases). The germline V and J ends were trimmed by 4 bases and 6 bases, with 9 bases remaining between them. This CDR3 spans 13 amino acids. The germline gives CDR1 SGHTA, CDR2 FQGNSA. CDR3: CASSSRQAGELFF. The DNA for the CDR3 is TGTGCCAGCAGCTCCCGACAGGCCGGGGAGCTGTTTTTT.

V usage is TRBV28 and J usage is TRBJ1-3; 8 bases are shared with TRBD1. CDR3 length equals 13 residues. Germline CDR1 and CDR2: MDHEN and SYDVKM. V lost 8 bases, J lost 4 bases, and 4 bases stayed unmatched. CDR3 residues: CASRQGSGNTIYF. DNA for the CDR3: TGTGCCAGCCGACAGGGGTCCGGAAACACCATATATTTT.

The chain combines TRBV30 with TRBJ1-6, with 7 bases that match TRBD1. Trimming took 4 bases from V and 4 from J; bases not matched to a gene: 4. The CDR3 is made up of 14 amino acids. Per the germline V gene, CDR1 is GTSNPN and CDR2 is SVGIG (reference sequence). The CDR3 loop reads CAWNPGQYNSPLHF. CDR3 DNA sequence: TGTGCCTGGAATCCGGGACAGTATAATTCACCCCTCCACTTT. Based on the CDR3 plus reference TRBV30 and TRBJ1-6, the full variable domain is SQTIHQWPATLVQPVGSPLSLECTVEGTSNPNLYWYRQAAGRGLQLLFYSVGIGQISSEVPQNLSASRPQDRQFILSSKKLLLSDSGFYLCAWNPGQYNSPLHFGNGTRLTVT.

This clone was picked up a small number of times. This sequence joins TRBV30 and TRBJ1-5; TRBD1 is a possible D gene (5 bases). The length of the CDR3 is 13 residues. Per the germline V gene, CDR1 is GTSNPN and CDR2 is SVGIG (reference sequence). V was trimmed by 1 base and J by 4 bases, leaving 8 bases between them. The CDR3 coding sequence is TGTGCCTGGAGTGAGGGGACTAATCAGCCCCAGCATTTT. It yields the protein CAWSEGTNQPQHF.